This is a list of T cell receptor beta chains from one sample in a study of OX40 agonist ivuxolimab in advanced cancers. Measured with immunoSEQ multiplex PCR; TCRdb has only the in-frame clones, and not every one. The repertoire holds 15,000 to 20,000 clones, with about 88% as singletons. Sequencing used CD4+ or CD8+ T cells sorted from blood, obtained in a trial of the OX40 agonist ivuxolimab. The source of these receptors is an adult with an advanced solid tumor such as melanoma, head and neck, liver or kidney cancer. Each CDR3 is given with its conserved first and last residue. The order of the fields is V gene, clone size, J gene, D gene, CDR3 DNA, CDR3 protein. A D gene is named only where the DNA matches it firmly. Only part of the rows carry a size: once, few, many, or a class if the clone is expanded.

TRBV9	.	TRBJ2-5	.	TGTGCCAGCAGCGTAGTGGGGGGCTACCAAGAGACCCAGTACTTC	CASSVVGGYQETQYF
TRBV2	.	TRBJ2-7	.	TGTGCCAGCAGTGGGGCAGACAGATCCTACGAGCAGTACTTC	CASSGADRSYEQYF
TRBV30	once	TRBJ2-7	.	TGTGCCACACGGCGGGACGGAACGTCCTACGAGCAGTACTTC	CATRRDGTSYEQYF
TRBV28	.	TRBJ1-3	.	TGTGCCAGGAGGGGGTCGTACTCTGGAAACACCATATATTTT	CARRGSYSGNTIYF
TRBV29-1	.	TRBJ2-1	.	TGCAGCGTTGTTGAGGGAGTGGATGAGCAGTTCTTC	CSVVEGVDEQFF
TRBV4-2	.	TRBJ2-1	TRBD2	TGTGCCAGCAGCCTAGGGACTAGCCAGGGTGAGCAGTTCTTC	CASSLGTSQGEQFF
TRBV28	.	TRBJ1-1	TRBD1	TGTGCCATCGTTGGTGGGACAGGGGTTGGCACTGAAGCTTTCTTT	CAIVGGTGVGTEAFF
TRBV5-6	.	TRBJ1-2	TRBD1	TGTGCCAGCAGCTTACCCGGGACAGGGGGCGCCTTCTATGGCTACACCTTC	CASSLPGTGGAFYGYTF
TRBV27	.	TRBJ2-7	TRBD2	TGTGCCAGCAGTTTAGGGACTAGCGGGAGGGCCGGTTACGAGCAGTACTTC	CASSLGTSGRAGYEQYF
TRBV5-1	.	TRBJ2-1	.	TGCGCCAGCAGCTCAGACAGGCATGAGCAGTTCTTC	CASSSDRHEQFF
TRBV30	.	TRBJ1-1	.	TGTGCCTGGAGTCGTATGGAGAACACTGAAGCTTTCTTT	CAWSRMENTEAFF
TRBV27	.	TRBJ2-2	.	TGTGCCAGCAGTTTCTTAGGGACCACCGGGGAGCTGTTTTTT	CASSFLGTTGELFF
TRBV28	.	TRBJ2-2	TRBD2	TGTGCCAGCAGTGGGGGGACTAGCGGGAGCACCGGGGAGCTGTTTTTT	CASSGGTSGSTGELFF
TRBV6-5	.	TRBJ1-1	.	TGTGCCAGCAGCCCCGCGGGGGGGCCGAACACTGAAGCTTTCTTT	CASSPAGGPNTEAFF
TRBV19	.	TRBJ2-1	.	TGTGCCAGTAGTATAGGGCTAGGGCCTGAGCAGTTCTTC	CASSIGLGPEQFF
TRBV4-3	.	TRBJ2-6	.	TGCGCCAGCAGCGATACTGAGGACGTCACAAGTCGGGCCAACGTCCTGACTTTC	CASSDTEDVTSRANVLTF
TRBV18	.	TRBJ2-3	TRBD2	TGTGCCAGCTCCCGCGAGACAGGGAAGCTAGCGGGAAGCGATACGCAGTATTTT	CASSRETGKLAGSDTQYF
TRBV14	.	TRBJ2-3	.	TGTGCCAGCAGCCAAGACTGGGGGAGAAACCCAGATACGCAGTATTTT	CASSQDWGRNPDTQYF
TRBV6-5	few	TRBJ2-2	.	TGTGCCAGCAGCCACGGGAGAGGGGAGCTGTTTTTT	CASSHGRGELFF
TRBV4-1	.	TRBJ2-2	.	TGCGCCAGCAGCCACGCTGGGGGGCAGGAGAGAAACACCGGGGAGCTGTTTTTT	CASSHAGGQERNTGELFF
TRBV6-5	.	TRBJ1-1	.	TGTGCCAGCAGTTACTCGTCGGCAGCTATGAACACTGAAGCTTTCTTT	CASSYSSAAMNTEAFF
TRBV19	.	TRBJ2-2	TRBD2	TGTGCCAGTAGTATTGCGGGAGGCCCCGACACCGGGGAGCTGTTTTTT	CASSIAGGPDTGELFF
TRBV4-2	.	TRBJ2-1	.	TGTGCCAGCAGCCAAGGTACTAGCCTCTACAATGAGCAGTTCTTC	CASSQGTSLYNEQFF
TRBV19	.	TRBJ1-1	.	TGTGCCAGTAGTATAGTCCCGCCCTCAGGCGCTGAAGCTTTCTTT	CASSIVPPSGAEAFF
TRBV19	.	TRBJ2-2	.	TGTGCCAGTCGCATGCAAGCGAACACCGGGGAGCTGTTTTTT	CASRMQANTGELFF
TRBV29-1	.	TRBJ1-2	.	TGCAGCTACCTGGGGCCGTCGATTGGTGGCTACACCTTC	CSYLGPSIGGYTF
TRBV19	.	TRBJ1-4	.	TGTGCCAGTAAAAGAACGTCAACTAATGAAAAACTGTTTTTT	CASKRTSTNEKLFF
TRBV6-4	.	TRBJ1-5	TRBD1	TGTGCCAGCAGTGGAAACCAGGGGGCGCTAGGTCAGCCCCAGCATTTT	CASSGNQGALGQPQHF
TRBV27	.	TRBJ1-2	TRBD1	TGTGCCAGCAGTTTATCTACAGGGGCGGGTCACTATGGCTACACCTTC	CASSLSTGAGHYGYTF
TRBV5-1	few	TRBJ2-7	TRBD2	TGCGCCAGCAGCCAAGCGGGAGGTCAGGGCGAGCAGTACTTC	CASSQAGGQGEQYF
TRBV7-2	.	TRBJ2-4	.	TGTGCCAGCAGGCAAGACAGTTCGACTAACATTCAGTACTTC	CASRQDSSTNIQYF
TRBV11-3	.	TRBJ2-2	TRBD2	TGTGCCAGCAGTCTAGCGGGAGGAACCGGGGAGCTGTTTTTT	CASSLAGGTGELFF
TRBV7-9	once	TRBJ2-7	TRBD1	TGTGCCAGCAGCCCCCGGACAGGGGGGTACGAGCAGTACTTC	CASSPRTGGYEQYF
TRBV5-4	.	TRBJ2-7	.	TGTGCCAGCAGCTTAAGGAGTTCTAGCGCTGCCTACGAGCAGTACTTC	CASSLRSSSAAYEQYF
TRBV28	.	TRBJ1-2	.	TGTGCCAGCAGTCAGAGACTTCGGGAGGGCTACACCTTC	CASSQRLREGYTF
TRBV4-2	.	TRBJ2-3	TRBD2	TGTGCCAGCAGCCCCGGACTAGGCACAGATACGCAGTATTTT	CASSPGLGTDTQYF
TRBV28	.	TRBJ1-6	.	TGTGCCAGCAGTTTCGCGGACAGTCTCTATTCACCCCTCCACTTT	CASSFADSLYSPLHF
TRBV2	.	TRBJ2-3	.	TGTGCCAGCAGTCGATCGTCAGTCGTAGGAGATACGCAGTATTTT	CASSRSSVVGDTQYF
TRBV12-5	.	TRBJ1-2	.	TGTGCTAGTGGTTTGGGGCGGAACTACACCTTC	CASGLGRNYTF
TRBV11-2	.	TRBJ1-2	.	TGTGCCAGCAGCTTAGGGGCTGCAAACTATGGCTACACCTTC	CASSLGAANYGYTF
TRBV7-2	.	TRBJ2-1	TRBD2	TGTGCCAGCAGCTTATCGTCTAGCGGTTATTTCTTC	CASSLSSSGYFF
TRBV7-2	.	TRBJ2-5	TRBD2	TGTGCCAGCAGCCGGGGACTAGCAGAGACCCAGTACTTC	CASSRGLAETQYF
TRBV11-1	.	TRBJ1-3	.	TGTGCCAGCAGCTTAGCAGGGAGCTCTGGAAACACCATATATTTT	CASSLAGSSGNTIYF
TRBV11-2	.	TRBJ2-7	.	TGTGCCAGCAGCTTCTTACGGGGGGCGCGCGAGCAGTACTTC	CASSFLRGAREQYF
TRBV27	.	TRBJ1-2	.	TGTGCCAGCAGTTCGAGCCAACTGCGCTATGGCTACACCTTC	CASSSSQLRYGYTF
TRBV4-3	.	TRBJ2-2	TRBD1	TGCGCCAGCAGCCAAGATTACGGGACAGTCACCGGGGAGCTGTTTTTT	CASSQDYGTVTGELFF
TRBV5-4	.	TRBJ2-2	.	TGTGCCAGCAGCTCCGAGCTAGCCGGGGAGCTGTTTTTT	CASSSELAGELFF
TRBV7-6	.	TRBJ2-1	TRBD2	TGTGCCAGCAGCTCGATAGGACTAGCGGGAGATGAGCAGTTCTTC	CASSSIGLAGDEQFF
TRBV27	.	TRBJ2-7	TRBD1	TGTGCCAGCAGGACCACCGGACAGGAAACCCTTTACGAGCAGTACTTC	CASRTTGQETLYEQYF
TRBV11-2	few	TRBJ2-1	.	TGTGCCAGCAGCGCTCCGGTACCTGTGCCGAATGAGCAGTTCTTC	CASSAPVPVPNEQFF
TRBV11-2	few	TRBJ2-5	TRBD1	TGTGCCAGCAGCACACACGTTGGACAGGGCATAAGGGAAGAGACCCAGTACTTC	CASSTHVGQGIREETQYF
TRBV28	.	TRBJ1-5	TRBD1	TGTGCCAGCAACCCTGACAGGGGGCTTCAGCCCCAGCATTTT	CASNPDRGLQPQHF
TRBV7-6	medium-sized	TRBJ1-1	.	TGTGCCAGCAGCTTAGATTACACTGAAGCTTTCTTT	CASSLDYTEAFF
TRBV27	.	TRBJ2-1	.	TGTGCCAGCAGTTCCCAGGGGATCAGCAATGAGCAGTTCTTC	CASSSQGISNEQFF
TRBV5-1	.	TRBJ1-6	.	TGCGCCAGCAGCTTGGGCCCCGGATTCGATTCACCCCTCCACTTT	CASSLGPGFDSPLHF